A selection of T cell receptor beta chains follows, all from one sample in a study of T cell repertoires in cytomegalovirus infection. TCRdb reprocessed the reads via MiXCR and lists one record per CDR3 protein. Among 200,000 or so distinct CDR3 sequences, roughly a fifth were seen once, and the ten largest hold around 3.1%. The specimen sequenced was PBMCs. All receptors derive from a human donor in good health (CMV status not recorded). Some clones in this sample may be carry-over from other donors' samples. Each CDR3 is given with its conserved first and last residue. Each record gives: J gene, D gene, clone size, V gene, CDR3 protein, CDR3 DNA. D genes are given only for firm matches. A row's size may be missing; if present it is once, few, many or a size class.

J gene: TRBJ1-1; D gene: .; clone size: many; V gene: TRBV7-2; CDR3 protein: CASTQEVGITEAFF; CDR3 DNA: TGTGCCAGCACCCAAGAAGTAGGGATCACTGAAGCTTTCTTT
J gene: TRBJ2-2; D gene: TRBD2; clone size: few; V gene: TRBV6-6; CDR3 protein: CASGREGELFF; CDR3 DNA: TGTGCCAGCGGGAGGGAAGGGGAGCTGTTTTTT
J gene: TRBJ2-7; D gene: .; clone size: many; V gene: TRBV20-1; CDR3 protein: CSALGPGNYEQYF; CDR3 DNA: TGCAGTGCTTTAGGCCCAGGGAACTACGAGCAGTACTTC
J gene: TRBJ2-7; D gene: .; clone size: .; V gene: TRBV6-2/TRBV6-3; CDR3 protein: CASSYSGGNEQYF; CDR3 DNA: TGTGCCAGCAGTTACTCAGGGGGGAACGAGCAGTACTTC
J gene: TRBJ2-5; D gene: TRBD1; clone size: few; V gene: TRBV9; CDR3 protein: CASSPGTGEVETQYF; CDR3 DNA: TGTGCCAGCAGCCCGGGGACAGGGGAGGTAGAGACCCAGTACTTC
J gene: TRBJ1-1; D gene: .; clone size: few; V gene: TRBV19; CDR3 protein: CASSNKLLNTEAFF; CDR3 DNA: TGTGCCAGTAGTAATAAGCTCCTCAACACTGAAGCTTTCTTT
J gene: TRBJ2-1; D gene: TRBD2; clone size: .; V gene: TRBV7-3; CDR3 protein: CASSGLAGNEQFF; CDR3 DNA: TGTGCCAGCAGCGGACTAGCGGGGAATGAGCAGTTCTTC
J gene: TRBJ2-6; D gene: .; clone size: few; V gene: TRBV15; CDR3 protein: CATSSLPGANVLTF; CDR3 DNA: TGTGCCACCAGCAGCCTCCCTGGGGCCAACGTCCTGACTTTC
J gene: TRBJ2-7; D gene: TRBD1; clone size: few; V gene: TRBV11-2; CDR3 protein: CASSLWTGTGITYEQYF; CDR3 DNA: TGTGCCAGCAGCTTATGGACCGGGACAGGGATAACCTACGAGCAGTACTTC
J gene: TRBJ2-1; D gene: TRBD2; clone size: few; V gene: TRBV18; CDR3 protein: CASSPSTSVQSDEQFF; CDR3 DNA: TGTGCCAGCTCACCCTCGACTAGCGTACAGAGCGATGAGCAGTTCTTC
J gene: TRBJ2-7; D gene: .; clone size: few; V gene: TRBV11-3; CDR3 protein: CASSPRGLPSYEQYF; CDR3 DNA: TGTGCCAGCAGCCCGCGGGGCTTACCCTCCTACGAGCAGTACTTC
J gene: TRBJ2-7; D gene: TRBD2; clone size: many; V gene: TRBV7-2; CDR3 protein: CASSSGTSVAFYEQYF; CDR3 DNA: TGTGCCAGCAGTTCAGGTACTAGCGTAGCTTTCTACGAGCAGTACTTC
J gene: TRBJ2-4; D gene: TRBD1; clone size: few; V gene: TRBV19; CDR3 protein: CASSSARTGVIQYF; CDR3 DNA: TGTGCCAGTAGCTCAGCTCGGACAGGGGTCATTCAGTACTTC
J gene: TRBJ2-7; D gene: .; clone size: many; V gene: TRBV7-9; CDR3 protein: CASTSERNEQYF; CDR3 DNA: TGTGCCAGCACCTCAGAGAGAAACGAGCAGTACTTC
J gene: TRBJ1-4; D gene: .; clone size: .; V gene: TRBV7-2; CDR3 protein: CASSLRGWANEKLFF; CDR3 DNA: TGTGCCAGCAGCTTACGGGGATGGGCTAATGAAAAACTGTTTTTT
J gene: TRBJ2-5; D gene: .; clone size: few; V gene: TRBV6-2/TRBV6-3; CDR3 protein: CASTQFPGTQYF; CDR3 DNA: TGTGCCAGCACCCAATTCCCGGGGACCCAGTACTTC
J gene: TRBJ2-1; D gene: .; clone size: .; V gene: TRBV27; CDR3 protein: CASSLFAGSSYNEQFF; CDR3 DNA: TGTGCCAGCAGTTTATTCGCAGGGAGCTCCTACAATGAGCAGTTCTTC
J gene: TRBJ1-5; D gene: .; clone size: many; V gene: TRBV7-9; CDR3 protein: CASSLSSGGNQPQHF; CDR3 DNA: TGTGCCAGCAGCTTATCATCCGGGGGGAATCAGCCCCAGCATTTT
J gene: TRBJ1-4; D gene: TRBD1; clone size: many; V gene: TRBV5-5; CDR3 protein: CASSPSELRGQLFF; CDR3 DNA: TGTGCCAGCAGCCCCTCGGAGCTGAGGGGGCAACTGTTTTTT
J gene: TRBJ2-3; D gene: TRBD2; clone size: .; V gene: TRBV14; CDR3 protein: CASSRWGGGRTDTQYF; CDR3 DNA: TGTGCCAGCAGCCGTTGGGGCGGGGGGCGCACAGATACGCAGTATTTT
J gene: TRBJ2-3; D gene: TRBD2; clone size: few; V gene: TRBV4-1; CDR3 protein: CASSHPGLAGVGGTDTQYF; CDR3 DNA: TGTGCCAGCAGCCATCCGGGACTAGCGGGAGTAGGGGGCACAGATACGCAGTATTTT
J gene: TRBJ1-3; D gene: TRBD1; clone size: .; V gene: TRBV28; CDR3 protein: CASSFAGGSGNTIYF; CDR3 DNA: TGTGCCAGCAGTTTCGCAGGGGGCTCTGGAAACACCATATATTTT
J gene: TRBJ1-6; D gene: .; clone size: .; V gene: TRBV7-9; CDR3 protein: CASSLDASSPLHF; CDR3 DNA: TGTGCCAGCAGCTTAGACGCCAGTTCACCCCTCCACTTT
J gene: TRBJ2-5; D gene: .; clone size: many; V gene: TRBV11-2; CDR3 protein: CASSLQLGETQYF; CDR3 DNA: TGTGCCAGCAGCTTACAGTTGGGTGAGACCCAGTACTTC
J gene: TRBJ1-6; D gene: .; clone size: .; V gene: TRBV7-3; CDR3 protein: CASSYIGRASSYNSPLHF; CDR3 DNA: TGTGCCAGCAGCTACATCGGCCGGGCAAGCTCCTATAATTCACCCCTCCACTTT
J gene: TRBJ1-6; D gene: TRBD1; clone size: many; V gene: TRBV12-3/TRBV12-4; CDR3 protein: CASSGKGAYNSPLHF; CDR3 DNA: TGTGCCAGCAGTGGGAAGGGGGCTTATAATTCACCCCTCCACTTT
J gene: TRBJ2-7; D gene: TRBD2; clone size: few; V gene: TRBV5-5; CDR3 protein: CASSLGTSGSMGQYF; CDR3 DNA: TGTGCCAGCAGCCTAGGGACTAGCGGGAGTATGGGGCAGTACTTC
J gene: TRBJ2-1; D gene: .; clone size: once; V gene: TRBV7-9; CDR3 protein: CASSHRSCSSYNEQFF; CDR3 DNA: TGTGCCAGCAGCCACCGGAGCTGTAGCTCCTACAATGAGCAGTTCTTC
J gene: TRBJ2-5; D gene: .; clone size: .; V gene: TRBV6-2/TRBV6-3; CDR3 protein: CASSSRRTRARETQYF; CDR3 DNA: TGTGCCAGCAGTTCCCGACGAACTCGCGCGCGAGAGACCCAGTACTTC
J gene: TRBJ2-2; D gene: .; clone size: few; V gene: TRBV28; CDR3 protein: CASVGPYTGELFF; CDR3 DNA: TGTGCCAGCGTGGGACCGTACACCGGGGAGCTGTTTTTT
J gene: TRBJ2-7; D gene: .; clone size: .; V gene: TRBV18; CDR3 protein: CASSPFNQRGSYYEQYF; CDR3 DNA: TGTGCCAGCTCACCATTCAACCAGCGAGGGTCATACTACGAGCAGTACTTC
J gene: TRBJ1-3; D gene: .; clone size: .; V gene: TRBV28; CDR3 protein: CASSLHRAISGNTIYF; CDR3 DNA: TGTGCCAGCAGTTTACACAGGGCAATCTCTGGAAACACCATATATTTT
J gene: TRBJ1-5; D gene: .; clone size: .; V gene: TRBV10-3; CDR3 protein: CAISDPNQPQHF; CDR3 DNA: TGTGCCATCAGCGACCCCAATCAGCCCCAGCATTTT
J gene: TRBJ2-7; D gene: TRBD2; clone size: .; V gene: TRBV19; CDR3 protein: CASSHTSGYGDEQYF; CDR3 DNA: TGTGCCAGTAGTCATACTAGCGGGTATGGCGACGAGCAGTACTTC
J gene: TRBJ1-4; D gene: TRBD1; clone size: few; V gene: TRBV7-9; CDR3 protein: CASSQDPGQRRGDVLFF; CDR3 DNA: TGTGCCAGCAGCCAGGATCCGGGACAGAGGAGAGGAGACGTACTGTTTTTT
J gene: TRBJ1-1; D gene: .; clone size: many; V gene: TRBV7-9; CDR3 protein: CASSLAMGLPTEAFF; CDR3 DNA: TGTGCCAGCAGCTTAGCGATGGGGTTGCCCACTGAAGCTTTCTTT
J gene: TRBJ2-7; D gene: TRBD2; clone size: many; V gene: TRBV7-2; CDR3 protein: CASSPQREGAYEQYF; CDR3 DNA: TGTGCCAGCAGCCCCCAGCGGGAGGGAGCCTACGAGCAGTACTTC
J gene: TRBJ2-2; D gene: .; clone size: few; V gene: TRBV10-3; CDR3 protein: CAISERKNSYGTGELFF; CDR3 DNA: TGTGCCATCAGTGAGAGAAAGAATTCGTATGGCACCGGGGAGCTGTTTTTT
J gene: TRBJ2-3; D gene: TRBD1; clone size: many; V gene: TRBV7-9; CDR3 protein: CASSPRQGALDTQYF; CDR3 DNA: TGTGCCAGCAGCCCTAGACAGGGGGCGTTGGATACGCAGTATTTT
J gene: TRBJ1-1; D gene: TRBD1; clone size: .; V gene: TRBV5-1; CDR3 protein: CASSSGTGGEAFF; CDR3 DNA: TGCGCCAGCAGCTCCGGGACAGGAGGTGAAGCTTTCTTT
J gene: TRBJ2-4; D gene: .; clone size: many; V gene: TRBV7-2; CDR3 protein: CASSPFNTNRGDIQYF; CDR3 DNA: TGTGCCAGCAGCCCCTTTAACACTAACCGAGGCGACATTCAGTACTTC
J gene: TRBJ2-7; D gene: TRBD2; clone size: few; V gene: TRBV19; CDR3 protein: CASSFTSGSPYEQYF; CDR3 DNA: TGTGCCAGTAGTTTCACTAGCGGGTCTCCCTACGAGCAGTACTTC
J gene: TRBJ1-5; D gene: TRBD1; clone size: many; V gene: TRBV7-2; CDR3 protein: CASSSAGGGSDQPQHF; CDR3 DNA: TGTGCCAGCAGCTCTGCAGGGGGCGGGTCTGATCAGCCCCAGCATTTT
J gene: TRBJ2-7; D gene: TRBD2; clone size: few; V gene: TRBV20-1; CDR3 protein: CSATLAGVSYEQYF; CDR3 DNA: TGCAGTGCTACACTAGCGGGTGTCTCCTACGAGCAGTACTTC
J gene: TRBJ1-6; D gene: TRBD1; clone size: few; V gene: TRBV2; CDR3 protein: CASSEATGLSSPLHF; CDR3 DNA: TGTGCCAGCAGTGAAGCGACAGGGCTCAGTTCACCCCTCCACTTT
J gene: TRBJ2-1; D gene: .; clone size: many; V gene: TRBV11-3; CDR3 protein: CASSLEGVYNEQFF; CDR3 DNA: TGTGCCAGCAGCTTAGAGGGAGTCTACAATGAGCAGTTCTTC
J gene: TRBJ2-7; D gene: .; clone size: .; V gene: TRBV7-2; CDR3 protein: CASSSHIAYEQYF; CDR3 DNA: TGTGCCAGCAGCTCCCATATCGCCTACGAGCAGTACTTC
J gene: TRBJ2-3; D gene: TRBD2; clone size: few; V gene: TRBV7-3; CDR3 protein: CASSLGSSGSMDTQYF; CDR3 DNA: TGTGCCAGCAGCCTGGGGTCTAGCGGGTCTATGGATACGCAGTATTTT
J gene: TRBJ2-1; D gene: .; clone size: many; V gene: TRBV7-2; CDR3 protein: CASSLVVGVGADYNEQFF; CDR3 DNA: TGTGCCAGCAGCTTAGTAGTGGGCGTGGGAGCGGACTACAATGAGCAGTTCTTC
J gene: TRBJ2-3; D gene: TRBD2; clone size: few; V gene: TRBV7-9; CDR3 protein: CASSLAPPGRGRAGTDTQYF; CDR3 DNA: TGTGCCAGCAGCTTAGCCCCCCCGGGGAGAGGGAGGGCCGGCACAGATACGCAGTATTTT
J gene: TRBJ2-5; D gene: .; clone size: .; V gene: TRBV29-1; CDR3 protein: CSVVWWDTSQETQYF; CDR3 DNA: TGCAGCGTTGTTTGGTGGGACACCTCCCAAGAGACCCAGTACTTC